The T cell receptor beta chain described here comes from a study of regulatory T cells. Overall study findings and caveats: In CD3G-deficient patients, conventional CD4+ T cells were enriched for hydrophobic CDR3 residues at positions 6 and 7. Regulatory T cells showed the strongest V-J pair restriction and V/J gene skewing among patient repertoires.

This clone has just a few counts. What it recognizes is unknown. All CD3G-deficient patients showed autoimmunity, more severe in two. Patients aged 2 to 39 years had fewer naive T cells. Regulatory (CD25-high CD127-low) and conventional (CD25-low CD127-high) CD4+ T cells were sorted separately. The PCR used 52 TRBV and 13 TRBJ primers. Clones were sequenced by immunoSEQ multiplex PCR, and TCRdb holds only the in-frame ones, with some missing. The data contain tens of thousands of clones, roughly 90% of them singletons. This CDR3 is 18 amino acids long. Per germline, CDR1 SGHRS and CDR2 YFSETQ. The V segment lost 0 bases and the J segment 4 bases; nucleotides outside the gene matches: 13.

The chain is built from TRBV5-1 and TRBJ2-3; TRBD2 agrees at 8 bases. Sequencing was done on a sample of conventional CD4+ T cells sorted from blood. The origin of this receptor is a child aged 10-17 years with CD3G deficiency. The CDR3 DNA follows: TGCGCCAGCAGCTTGGGGAATATAGCGGGAAGGGGCGCAGATACGCAGTATTTT. The encoded protein is CASSLGNIAGRGADTQYF.